This T cell receptor (beta chain) was recovered during a study of vaccination effects on CD4 cells after COVID-19. Comments on this clone: Antigen specificity is unknown.

Sequencing used immunoSEQ multiplex PCR; TCRdb keeps in-frame clones, though not all of them. The sample yields around 25,000 clones, roughly 77% seen once. With V trimmed by 3 bases and J by 5 bases, 6 bases remained unmatched. This CDR3 region has 14 residues. Germline CDR1 is MGHRA and CDR2 is YSYEKL. Antigen-specific CD4+ T cells were first expanded with viral peptide pools by the ViraFEST assay and only then sequenced. At the end of 9 to 11 days of culture, CD4+ T cells were isolated. The infection with SARS-CoV-2 (confirmed by PCR) occurred in this person between March and December 2020. This material consisted of CD4+ T cells from PBMCs cultured with HCoV-NL63 spike peptides, taken before COVID-19 vaccination. The rearrangement uses TRBV4-1 and TRBJ1-1; 7 positions match TRBD1. The source is a human donor who had a prior SARS-CoV-2 infection. Written as DNA, the CDR3 is TGCGCCAGCAGCCACGGGACAGAGAAAACTGAAGCTTTCTTT. Residues: CASSHGTEKTEAFF.